These 9 T cell receptor beta chains originate from one sample sequenced in a study of blood T cell repertoires in COVID-19. Using immunoSEQ multiplex PCR, the repertoire was profiled, and TCRdb retains in-frame clones only, with some absent. The sample includes about 120,000 clones, approximately 86% of them seen just once. Sample: peripheral blood. The receptors derive from a man between 35 and 55 years old with acute or convalescent COVID-19.

This clone came up once. The chain is built from TRBV5-8 and TRBJ2-1; D is ambiguous. The CDR3 totals 15 residues. CDR1 and CDR2 (germline): SGHTS, YDEGEE. V lost 1 base and J lost 7, with 15 bases in between. In DNA, the CDR3 is TGTGCCAGCAGCTTGTCTACCCCGCGGCGGAATGAGCAGTTCTTC. Protein sequence: CASSLSTPRRNEQFF.

This chain connects TRBV4-3 to TRBJ1-6; no clear D. V was clipped by 0 bases and J by 9 bases, with 6 bases between them. Germline loops: CDR1 LGHNA, CDR2 YSLEER. This CDR3 contains 13 residues. The CDR3 loop is CASSQDSRSPLHF. The CDR3 region has the DNA TGCGCCAGCAGCCAAGATTCTCGTTCACCCCTCCACTTT.

The chain's CDR3 is CSVEERPGLGSEAFF. The CDR3 coding sequence is TGCAGCGTTGAAGAACGGCCGGGGTTAGGTTCTGAAGCTTTCTTT. This chain links TRBV29-1 with TRBJ1-1; D remains unclear. CDR3 length: 15 amino acids. With 0 bases removed from V and 6 bases from J, the gap between germline ends came to 17 bases. CDR1 is SQVTM and CDR2 is ANQGSEA in the germline V gene. The whole variable domain, filled in from reference TRBV29-1 and TRBJ1-1, reads SAVISQKPSRDICQRGTSLTIQCQVDSQVTMMFWYRQQPGQSLTLIATANQGSEATYESGFVIDKFPISRPNLTFSTLTVSNMSPEDSSIYLCSVEERPGLGSEAFFGQGTRLTVV.

The chain uses TRBV18 and TRBJ1-5; D is undetermined. The germline V gene has CDR1 KGHSH and CDR2 LQKENI. This CDR3 spans 15 amino acids. V dropped 0 bases and J dropped 4 bases, with 10 bases sitting between them. CDR3 loop: CASSPPGSGNQPQHF. The CDR3 bases are TGTGCCAGCTCACCACCGGGGTCGGGGAATCAGCCCCAGCATTTT.

This chain connects TRBV10-2 to TRBJ2-2; 12 nucleotides align to TRBD2. CDR3 length equals 17 residues. Germline CDR1 is WSHSY and CDR2 is SAAADI. The ends lost 5 bases at V and 7 bases at J; junction bases unmatched: 11. CDR3 loop: CASSTTSGGLGGGELFF. The CDR3 coding sequence is TGCGCCAGCAGTACAACTAGCGGGGGGCTCGGGGGCGGGGAGCTGTTTTTT.

The chain employs TRBV20-1 and TRBJ2-7; TRBD1 agrees at 9 bases. V lost 3 bases to trimming and J lost 5 bases; unmatched junction nucleotides: 11. CDR1 is DFQATT, CDR2 SNEGSKA, per germline (reference sequence). The CDR3 runs to 15 residues. In DNA, the CDR3 is TGCAGTGCTAGTTGGTTTGAGGGACAGGGCAACGAGCAGTACTTC. Translated: CSASWFEGQGNEQYF.

The V gene is TRBV11-2, the J gene TRBJ2-3; 8 nucleotides match TRBD1. In germline, CDR1 is SGHAT, CDR2 FQNNGV. The J segment lost 4 bases and the V segment lost 5 bases, leaving 14 bases of the junction unmatched. The CDR3 totals 17 residues. In DNA form, the CDR3 reads TGTGCCAGCAGCGAGGGGGACAGGCTTATGGGGTCAGATACGCAGTATTTT. It translates to CASSEGDRLMGSDTQYF.

The rearrangement joins TRBV23-1 to TRBJ1-1; no firm D call. TRBV23-1 is sorted into the ORF group, with uncertain function. CDR3 length: 17 residues. Between the trimmed V and J ends, which lost 9 bases and 4 bases, there was a span of 27 bases. The CDR3 DNA reads as TGCGCCAGAAGACCGACTCTCTCCGAGGGTATGTTCACTGAAGCTTTCTTT. Translating gives CARRPTLSEGMFTEAFF.

V usage is TRBV24-1 and J usage is TRBJ2-1; tentatively, D is TRBD1 (7 bases). V shed 4 bases and J shed 7 bases, with 19 bases lying between them. Germline-derived CDR1 and CDR2 are KGHDR and SFDVKD. This CDR3 is 16 amino acids long. CDR3: CATSESTGTLGNEQFF. The CDR3 region has the DNA TGTGCCACCAGTGAGTCGACAGGGACTTTGGGGAATGAGCAGTTCTTC.